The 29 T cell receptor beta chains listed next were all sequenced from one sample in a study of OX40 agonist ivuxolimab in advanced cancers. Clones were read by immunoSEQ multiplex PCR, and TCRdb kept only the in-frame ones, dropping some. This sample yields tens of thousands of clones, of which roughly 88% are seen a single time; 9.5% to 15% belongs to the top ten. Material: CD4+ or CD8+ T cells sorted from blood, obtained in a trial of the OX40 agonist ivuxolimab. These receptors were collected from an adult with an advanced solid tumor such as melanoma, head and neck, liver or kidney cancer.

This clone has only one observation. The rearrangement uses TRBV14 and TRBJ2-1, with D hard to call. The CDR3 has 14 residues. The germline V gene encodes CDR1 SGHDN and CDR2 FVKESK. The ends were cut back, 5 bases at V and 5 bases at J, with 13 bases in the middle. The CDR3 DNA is TGTGCCAGCAGCGCTCTTGGGCAGGACAATGAGCAGTTCTTC. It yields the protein CASSALGQDNEQFF.

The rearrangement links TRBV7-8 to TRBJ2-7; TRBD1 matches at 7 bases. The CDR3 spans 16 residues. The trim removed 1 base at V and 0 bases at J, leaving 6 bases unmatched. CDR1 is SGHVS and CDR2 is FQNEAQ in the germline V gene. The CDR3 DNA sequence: TGTGCCAGCAGCTTAGGTAGGGGGCTTAGCTCCTACGAGCAGTACTTC. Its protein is CASSLGRGLSSYEQYF.

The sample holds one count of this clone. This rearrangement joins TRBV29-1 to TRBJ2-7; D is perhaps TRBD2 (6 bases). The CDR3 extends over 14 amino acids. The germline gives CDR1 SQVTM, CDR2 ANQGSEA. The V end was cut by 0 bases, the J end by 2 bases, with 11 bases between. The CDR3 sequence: CSVEEGTAPYEQYF. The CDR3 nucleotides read TGCAGCGTTGAAGAGGGGACTGCCCCCTACGAGCAGTACTTC.

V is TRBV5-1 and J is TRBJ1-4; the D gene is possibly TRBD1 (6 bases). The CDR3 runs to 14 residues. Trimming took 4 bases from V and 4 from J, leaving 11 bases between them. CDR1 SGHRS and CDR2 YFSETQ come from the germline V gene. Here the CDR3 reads CASSPQGLNEKLFF. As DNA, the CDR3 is TGCGCCAGCAGCCCACAGGGCCTTAATGAAAAACTGTTTTTT. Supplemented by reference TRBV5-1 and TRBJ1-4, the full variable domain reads KAGVTQTPRYLIKTRGQQVTLSCSPISGHRSVSWYQQTPGQGLQFLFEYFSETQRNKGNFPGRFSGRQFSNSRSEMNVSTLELGDSALYLCASSPQGLNEKLFFGSGTQLSVL.

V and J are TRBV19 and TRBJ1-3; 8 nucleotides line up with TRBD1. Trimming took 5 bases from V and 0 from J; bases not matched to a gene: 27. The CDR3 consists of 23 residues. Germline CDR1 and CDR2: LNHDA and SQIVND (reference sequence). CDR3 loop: CASSPHRRQGTYESKASGNTIYF. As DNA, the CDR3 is TGTGCCAGTAGTCCACATCGAAGACAGGGGACTTACGAATCCAAAGCCTCTGGAAACACCATATATTTT. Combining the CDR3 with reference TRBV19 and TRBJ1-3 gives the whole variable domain DGGITQSPKYLFRKEGQNVTLSCEQNLNHDAMYWYRQDPGQGLRLIYYSQIVNDFQKGDIAEGYSVSREKKESFPLTVTSAQKNPTAFYLCASSPHRRQGTYESKASGNTIYFGEGSWLTVV.

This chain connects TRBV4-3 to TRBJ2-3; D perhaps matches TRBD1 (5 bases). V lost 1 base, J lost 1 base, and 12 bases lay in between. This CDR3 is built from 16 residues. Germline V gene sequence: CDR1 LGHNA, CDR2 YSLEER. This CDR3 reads CASSQVPGSRTDTQYF. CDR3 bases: TGCGCCAGCAGCCAAGTTCCAGGGTCGCGCACAGATACGCAGTATTTT.

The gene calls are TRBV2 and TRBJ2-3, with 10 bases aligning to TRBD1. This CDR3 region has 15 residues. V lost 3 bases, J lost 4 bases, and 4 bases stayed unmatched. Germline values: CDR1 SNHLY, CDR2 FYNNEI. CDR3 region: CASSERQGASDTQYF. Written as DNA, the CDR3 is TGTGCCAGCAGTGAGAGACAGGGGGCATCAGATACGCAGTATTTT.

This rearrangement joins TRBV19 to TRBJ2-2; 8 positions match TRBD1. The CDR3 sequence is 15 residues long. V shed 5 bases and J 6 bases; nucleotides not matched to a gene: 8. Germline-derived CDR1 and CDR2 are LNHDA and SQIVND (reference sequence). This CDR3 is CASSWGTGVAGELFF. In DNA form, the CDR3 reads TGTGCCAGTAGTTGGGGGACAGGAGTGGCCGGGGAGCTGTTTTTT.

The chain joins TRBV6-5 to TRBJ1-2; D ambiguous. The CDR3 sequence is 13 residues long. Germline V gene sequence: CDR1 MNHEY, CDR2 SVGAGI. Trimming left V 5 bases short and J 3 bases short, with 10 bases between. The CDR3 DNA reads TGTGCCAGCAGTCCTCGATATGACTATGGCTACACCTTC. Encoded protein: CASSPRYDYGYTF.

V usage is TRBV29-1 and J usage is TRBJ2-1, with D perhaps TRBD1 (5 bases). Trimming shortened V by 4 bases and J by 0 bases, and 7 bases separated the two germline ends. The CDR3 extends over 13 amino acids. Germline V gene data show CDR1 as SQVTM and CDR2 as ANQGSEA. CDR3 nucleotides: TGCAGCGTTGGACAGACCTCCTACAATGAGCAGTTCTTC. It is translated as CSVGQTSYNEQFF.

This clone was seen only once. CDR3 sequence (DNA): TGTGCCAGCAGCTCGGGACAGGGGATGAGAGAGACCCAGTACTTC. As protein: CASSSGQGMRETQYF. The chain carries TRBV7-9 and TRBJ2-5; TRBD1 matches 10 bases. Germline assignment: CDR1 SEHNR and CDR2 FQNEAQ (reference sequence). With V trimmed by 4 bases and J by 4 bases, 6 bases remained unmatched. There are 15 residues in the CDR3.

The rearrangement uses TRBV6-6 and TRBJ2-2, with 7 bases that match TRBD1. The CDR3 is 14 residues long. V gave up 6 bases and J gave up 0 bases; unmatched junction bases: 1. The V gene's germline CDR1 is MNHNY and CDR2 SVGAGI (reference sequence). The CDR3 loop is CASRTGANTGELFF. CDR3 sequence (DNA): TGTGCCAGCAGAACAGGGGCGAACACCGGGGAGCTGTTTTTT.

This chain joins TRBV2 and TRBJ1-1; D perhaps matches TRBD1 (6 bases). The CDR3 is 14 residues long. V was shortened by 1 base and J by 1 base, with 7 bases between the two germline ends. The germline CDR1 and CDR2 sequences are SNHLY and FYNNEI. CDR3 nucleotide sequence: TGTGCCAGCAGTGAAGACAGGGAGAACACTGAAGCTTTCTTT. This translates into CASSEDRENTEAFF.

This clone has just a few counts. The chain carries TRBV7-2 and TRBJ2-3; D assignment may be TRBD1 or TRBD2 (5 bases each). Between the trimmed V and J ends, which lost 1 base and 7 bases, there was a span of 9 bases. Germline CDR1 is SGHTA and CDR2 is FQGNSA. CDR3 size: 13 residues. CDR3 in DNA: TGTGCCAGCAGCTTAGGAGGGGCAAATACGCAGTATTTT. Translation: CASSLGGANTQYF.

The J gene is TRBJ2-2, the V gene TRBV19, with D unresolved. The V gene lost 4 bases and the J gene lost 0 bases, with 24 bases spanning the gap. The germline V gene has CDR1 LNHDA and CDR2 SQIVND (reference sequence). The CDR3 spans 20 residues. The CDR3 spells CASSTPIGRISFANTGELFF. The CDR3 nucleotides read TGTGCCAGTAGTACTCCAATCGGGCGGATTTCTTTCGCGAACACCGGGGAGCTGTTTTTT.

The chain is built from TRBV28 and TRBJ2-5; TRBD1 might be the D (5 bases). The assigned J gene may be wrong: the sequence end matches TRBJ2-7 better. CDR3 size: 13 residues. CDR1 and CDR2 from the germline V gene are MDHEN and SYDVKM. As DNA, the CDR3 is TGTGCCAGCAGAACGACAGATTCCTACGAGCAGTACTTC. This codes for CASRTTDSYEQYF.

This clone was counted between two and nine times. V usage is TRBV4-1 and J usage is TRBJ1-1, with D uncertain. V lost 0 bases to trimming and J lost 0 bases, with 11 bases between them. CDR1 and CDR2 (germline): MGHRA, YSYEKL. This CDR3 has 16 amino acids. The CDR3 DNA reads TGCGCCAGCAGCCAAGATGGACGGGCCATGAACACTGAAGCTTTCTTT. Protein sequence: CASSQDGRAMNTEAFF.

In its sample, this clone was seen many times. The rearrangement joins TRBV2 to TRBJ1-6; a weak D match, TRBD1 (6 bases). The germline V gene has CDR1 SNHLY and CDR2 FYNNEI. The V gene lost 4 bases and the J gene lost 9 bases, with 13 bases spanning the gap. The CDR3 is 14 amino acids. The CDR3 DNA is TGTGCCAGCAGTGTTCAGGGGATGGGTTCACCCCTCCACTTT. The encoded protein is CASSVQGMGSPLHF.

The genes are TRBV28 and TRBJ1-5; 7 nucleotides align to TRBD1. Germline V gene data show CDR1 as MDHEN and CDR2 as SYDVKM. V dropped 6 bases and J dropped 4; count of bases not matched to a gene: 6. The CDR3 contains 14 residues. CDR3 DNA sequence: TGTGCCAGCAGCCGAGACAGGGCGAATCAGCCCCAGCATTTT. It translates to CASSRDRANQPQHF.

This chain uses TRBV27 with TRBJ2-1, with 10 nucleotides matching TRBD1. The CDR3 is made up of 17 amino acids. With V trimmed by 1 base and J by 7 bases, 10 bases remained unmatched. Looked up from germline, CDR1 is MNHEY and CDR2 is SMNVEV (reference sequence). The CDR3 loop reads CASSLFPRDRGRNEQFF. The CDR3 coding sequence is TGTGCCAGCAGTTTATTTCCCCGGGACAGGGGCCGGAATGAGCAGTTCTTC.

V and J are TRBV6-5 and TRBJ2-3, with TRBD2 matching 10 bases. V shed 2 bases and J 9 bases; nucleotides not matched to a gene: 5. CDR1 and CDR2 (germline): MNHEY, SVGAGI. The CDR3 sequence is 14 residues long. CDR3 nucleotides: TGTGCCAGCAGTTACGGGTTAGCGGGGGGCACGCAGTATTTT. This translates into CASSYGLAGGTQYF.

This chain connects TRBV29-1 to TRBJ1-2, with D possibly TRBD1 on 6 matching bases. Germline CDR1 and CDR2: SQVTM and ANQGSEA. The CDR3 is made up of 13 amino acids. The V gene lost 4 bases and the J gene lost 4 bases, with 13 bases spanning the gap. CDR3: CSVAEAGAYGYTF. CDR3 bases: TGCAGCGTTGCCGAAGCAGGGGCCTATGGCTACACCTTC.

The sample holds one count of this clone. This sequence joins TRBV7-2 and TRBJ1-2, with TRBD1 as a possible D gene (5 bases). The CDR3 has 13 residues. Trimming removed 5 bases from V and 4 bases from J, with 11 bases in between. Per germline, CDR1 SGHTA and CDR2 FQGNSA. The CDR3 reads CASSPKGTYGYTF. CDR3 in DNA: TGTGCCAGCAGCCCCAAAGGGACCTATGGCTACACCTTC.

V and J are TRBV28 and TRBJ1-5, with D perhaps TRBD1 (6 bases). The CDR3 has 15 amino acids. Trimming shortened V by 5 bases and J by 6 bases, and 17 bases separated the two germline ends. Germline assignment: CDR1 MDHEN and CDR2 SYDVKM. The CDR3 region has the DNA TGTGCCAGCAGTCCTCTCGGGGGGCAGGTTCAGCCCCAGCATTTT. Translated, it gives CASSPLGGQVQPQHF.

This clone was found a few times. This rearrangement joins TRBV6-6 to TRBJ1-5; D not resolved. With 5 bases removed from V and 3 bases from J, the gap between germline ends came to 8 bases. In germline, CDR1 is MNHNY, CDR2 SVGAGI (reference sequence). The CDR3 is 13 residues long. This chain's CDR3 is CASSPAPNQPQHF. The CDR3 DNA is TGTGCCAGCAGTCCGGCCCCCAATCAGCCCCAGCATTTT.

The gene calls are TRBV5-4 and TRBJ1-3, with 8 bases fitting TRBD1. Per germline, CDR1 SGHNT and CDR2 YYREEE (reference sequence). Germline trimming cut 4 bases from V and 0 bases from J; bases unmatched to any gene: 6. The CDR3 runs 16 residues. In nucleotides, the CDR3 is TGTGCCAGCAGCCAGACAGGGGCCAACTCTGGAAACACCATATATTTT. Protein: CASSQTGANSGNTIYF.

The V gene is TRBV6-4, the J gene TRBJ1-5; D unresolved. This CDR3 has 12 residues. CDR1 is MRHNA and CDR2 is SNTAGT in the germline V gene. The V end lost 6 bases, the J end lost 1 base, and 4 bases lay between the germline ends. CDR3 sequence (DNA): TGTGCCAGCAGCGGCAGCAATCAGCCCCAGCATTTT. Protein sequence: CASSGSNQPQHF.

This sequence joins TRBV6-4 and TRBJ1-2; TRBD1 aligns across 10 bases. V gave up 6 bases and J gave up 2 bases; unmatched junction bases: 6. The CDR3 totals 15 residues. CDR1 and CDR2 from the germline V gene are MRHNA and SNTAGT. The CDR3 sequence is CASRLEDRGNYGYTF. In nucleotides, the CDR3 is TGTGCCAGCAGACTTGAGGACAGGGGGAACTATGGCTACACCTTC.

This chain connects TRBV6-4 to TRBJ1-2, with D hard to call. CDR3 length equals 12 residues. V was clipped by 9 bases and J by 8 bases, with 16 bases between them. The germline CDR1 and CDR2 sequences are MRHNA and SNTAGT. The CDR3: CARQSSLGGYTF. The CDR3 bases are TGTGCCAGGCAGAGCTCCCTTGGGGGCTACACCTTC.